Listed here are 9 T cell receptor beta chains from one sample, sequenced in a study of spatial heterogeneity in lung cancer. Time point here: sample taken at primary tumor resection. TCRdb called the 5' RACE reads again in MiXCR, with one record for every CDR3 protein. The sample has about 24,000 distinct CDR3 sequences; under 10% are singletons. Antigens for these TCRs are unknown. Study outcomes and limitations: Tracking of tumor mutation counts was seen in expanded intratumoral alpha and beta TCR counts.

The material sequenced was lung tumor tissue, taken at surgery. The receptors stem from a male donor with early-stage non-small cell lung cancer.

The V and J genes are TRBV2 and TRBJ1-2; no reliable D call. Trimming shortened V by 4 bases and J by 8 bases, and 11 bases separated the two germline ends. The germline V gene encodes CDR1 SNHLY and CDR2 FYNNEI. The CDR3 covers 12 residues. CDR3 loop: CASSASLGGYTF. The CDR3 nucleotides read TGTGCCAGCAGTGCCAGCCTGGGGGGCTACACCTTC.

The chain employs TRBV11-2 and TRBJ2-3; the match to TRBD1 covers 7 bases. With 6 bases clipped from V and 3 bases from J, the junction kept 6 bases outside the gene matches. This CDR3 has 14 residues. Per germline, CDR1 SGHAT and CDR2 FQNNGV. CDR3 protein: CASRPGQNTDTQYF. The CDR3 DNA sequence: TGTGCCAGCAGACCGGGACAGAATACAGATACGCAGTATTTT.

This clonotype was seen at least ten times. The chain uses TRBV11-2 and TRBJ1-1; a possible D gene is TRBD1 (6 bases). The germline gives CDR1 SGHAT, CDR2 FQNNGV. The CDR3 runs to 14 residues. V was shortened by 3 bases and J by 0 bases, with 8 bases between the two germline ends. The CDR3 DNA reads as TGTGCCAGCAGCTTTCAGGGGCTGAACACTGAAGCTTTCTTT. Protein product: CASSFQGLNTEAFF.

CDR3 in DNA: TGCGCCAGCAGCCCAAACCGCGGGGGGGGGACAGATACGCAGTATTTT. This encodes CASSPNRGGGTDTQYF. The chain is built from TRBV5-1 and TRBJ2-3, with 9 bases fitting TRBD2. The CDR3 is 16 residues long. V gave up 4 bases and J gave up 3 bases; unmatched junction bases: 9. Germline assignment: CDR1 SGHRS and CDR2 YFSETQ.

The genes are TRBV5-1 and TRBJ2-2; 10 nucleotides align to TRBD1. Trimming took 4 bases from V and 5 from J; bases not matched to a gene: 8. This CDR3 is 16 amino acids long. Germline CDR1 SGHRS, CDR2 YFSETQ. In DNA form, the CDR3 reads TGCGCCAGCAGCCCCCTGGGGACAGGGGCTACCGGGGAGCTGTTTTTT. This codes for CASSPLGTGATGELFF.

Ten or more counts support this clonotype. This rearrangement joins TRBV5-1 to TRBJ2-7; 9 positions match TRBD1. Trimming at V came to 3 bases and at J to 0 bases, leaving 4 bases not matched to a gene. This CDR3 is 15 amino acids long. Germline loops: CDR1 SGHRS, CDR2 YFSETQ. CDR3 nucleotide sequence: TGCGCCAGCAGCTGGGGGACAGGGAGCTCCTACGAGCAGTACTTC. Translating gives CASSWGTGSSYEQYF.

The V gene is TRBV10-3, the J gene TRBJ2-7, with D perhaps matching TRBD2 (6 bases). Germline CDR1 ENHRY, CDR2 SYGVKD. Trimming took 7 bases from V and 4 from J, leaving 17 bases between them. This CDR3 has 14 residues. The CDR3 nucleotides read TGTGCCATCAAAGGGGCTAGCGCAATTTACGAGCAGTACTTC. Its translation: CAIKGASAIYEQYF.

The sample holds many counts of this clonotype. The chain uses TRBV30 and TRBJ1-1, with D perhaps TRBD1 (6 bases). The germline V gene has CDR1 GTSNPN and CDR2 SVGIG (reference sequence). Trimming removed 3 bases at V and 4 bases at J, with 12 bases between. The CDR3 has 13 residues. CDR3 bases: TGTGCCTGGAGCGGGGGCTCGGCCACTGAAGCTTTCTTT. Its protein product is CAWSGGSATEAFF.

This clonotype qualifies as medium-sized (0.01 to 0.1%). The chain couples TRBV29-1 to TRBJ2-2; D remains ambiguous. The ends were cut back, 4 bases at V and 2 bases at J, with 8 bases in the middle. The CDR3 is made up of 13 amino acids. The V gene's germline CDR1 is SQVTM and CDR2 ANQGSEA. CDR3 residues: CSVVVSNTGELFF. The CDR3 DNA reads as TGCAGCGTTGTTGTGAGCAACACCGGGGAGCTGTTTTTT.